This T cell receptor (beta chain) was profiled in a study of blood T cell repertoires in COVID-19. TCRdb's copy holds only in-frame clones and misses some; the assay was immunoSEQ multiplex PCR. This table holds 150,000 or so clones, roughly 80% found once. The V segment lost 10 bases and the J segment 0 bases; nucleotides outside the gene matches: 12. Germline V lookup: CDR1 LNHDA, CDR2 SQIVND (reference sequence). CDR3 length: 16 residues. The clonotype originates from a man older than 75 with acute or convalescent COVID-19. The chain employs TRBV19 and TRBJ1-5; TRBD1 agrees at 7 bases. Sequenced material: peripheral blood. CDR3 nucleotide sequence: TGTGCCACCTGGGCAGGGGGAGGCTATAGCAATCAGCCCCAGCATTTT. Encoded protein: CATWAGGGYSNQPQHF.